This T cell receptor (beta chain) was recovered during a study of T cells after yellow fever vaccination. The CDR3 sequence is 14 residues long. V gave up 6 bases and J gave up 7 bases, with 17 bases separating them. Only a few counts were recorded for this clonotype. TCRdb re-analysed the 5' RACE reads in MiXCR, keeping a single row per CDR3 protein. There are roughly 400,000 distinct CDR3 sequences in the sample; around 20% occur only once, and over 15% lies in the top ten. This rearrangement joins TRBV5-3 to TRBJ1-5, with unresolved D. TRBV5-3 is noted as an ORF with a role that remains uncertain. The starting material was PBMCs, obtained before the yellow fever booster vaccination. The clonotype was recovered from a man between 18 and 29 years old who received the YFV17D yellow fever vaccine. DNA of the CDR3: TGTGCCAGAACGCCCCGGATCGGAGGACAGCCCCAGCATTTT. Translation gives CARTPRIGGQPQHF.